This TCR beta chain comes out of a study of cytomegalovirus exposure and HLA in healthy donors. 13 Jbeta primers and 60 Vbeta primers were used for the PCR. Clones were sequenced by immunoSEQ multiplex PCR, and TCRdb holds only the in-frame ones, with some missing. The sample's table shows approximately 110,000 clones. The junction had 11 bases not matched to a gene; V was cut back by 0 bases and J by 12 bases. The CDR3 contains 14 residues. Germline V gene data show CDR1 as GTSNPN and CDR2 as SVGIG (reference sequence). As concerns this clone: Its antigen is unidentified.

General study results and limits: Analyses of presence/absence relied on an assumption of roughly uniform sequencing depth across donors. Further analysis was carried out later, and it showed several of the most significant clusters appearing linked to common viral pathogens. By a later analysis, the bulk of CMV-associated TCR beta chains appeared HLA-restricted.

Whereas donors were nominally healthy upon sampling, unrecorded immune exposures were probable. The rearrangement joins TRBV30 to TRBJ1-2, with TRBD1 matching 9 bases. This clonotype was obtained from a man aged 18 to 35 in good health and CMV-seronegative. Sequenced sample: PBMCs. CDR3 DNA sequence: TGTGCCTGGAGTGTACAGACAGGGGGATCAGAAAACACCTTC. Translating it yields CAWSVQTGGSENTF.